This T cell receptor beta chain was obtained from a study of vaccination and CD4 T cells after COVID-19. About the study: Cultures serving as controls received a peptide pool (CEFX or HIV-1 Nef) or no peptide.

Once obtained from cultured CD4+ T cells, the DNA was sequenced using the Oncomine TCR Beta short-read assay. TCRdb fed the PCR reads into MiXCR, producing one record per CDR3 protein. Here the sample spans 2,500 to 3,500 distinct CDR3 sequences, under 90% being singletons. This CDR3 is 13 amino acids long. V was cut by 6 bases and J by 7 bases, with 15 bases left in between. Germline CDR1 MNHNS, CDR2 SASEGT. The treatment here: roughly ten-day PBMC culture with coronavirus spike peptide pools or control peptides (ViraFEST assay). In regard to this clonotype: Its target is unknown.

The sample consisted of CD4+ T cells from blood, cultured in vitro. The genes are TRBV6-1 and TRBJ1-2; D unresolved. The origin of this receptor is a human donor who had recovered from COVID-19. CDR3 in DNA: TGTGCCAGCAGCCCCCGCAAGGTTGGTGGCTACACCTTC. Amino acids: CASSPRKVGGYTF.